This record looks at one T cell receptor beta chain sequence and its context. Antigen: not known. The sample comes from a study of shared clonotypes between healthy human individuals. Study as a whole: The study enrolled two women and three men aged 18 to 49. Regarding the study as a whole: Lower generation probabilities were found for non-shared clonotypes than for those shared by all four donors.

Generated by immunoSEQ multiplex PCR, the TCRdb table keeps only in-frame clones and is missing some. The sample shows millions of clones, more than 80% of them seen only once. This TCR was recovered from a man between 18 and 29 years old in good health. Some clones in this sample may be carry-over from other donors' samples. The source material was naive CD4+ T cells from PBMCs. This sample's subset: CD45RA+ positively selected.

CDR3 sequence reads: CASSEGSWRVRDYGYTF. In DNA, the CDR3 is TGTGCCAGCAGTGAAGGAAGCTGGAGGGTCAGGGACTATGGCTACACCTTC. J is TRBJ1-2 and V is TRBV6-1, with D maybe TRBD1 (5 bases). Germline CDR1 reads MNHNS; CDR2 reads SASEGT. The CDR3 is made up of 17 amino acids. V was trimmed by 1 base and J by 3 bases, leaving 18 bases between them.